This entry lists 2 T cell receptor beta chains sequenced from one sample in a study of blood T cells in healthy people across ages. Sample-barcoded 5' priming and a J-beta primer mix drove a second PCR of about 6 to 12 cycles. MiXCR, run by TCRdb on the 5' RACE reads, gives a single entry per CDR3 protein. The sample shows about 1.4 million distinct CDR3 sequences, 55% to 75% of them seen only once. Sequences were obtained from blood. The receptors here all came from a man between 18 and 29 years old in good health.

The gene calls are TRBV20-1 and TRBJ1-2, with no clear D. Per germline, CDR1 DFQATT and CDR2 SNEGSKA (reference sequence). The CDR3 is 10 amino acids. The CDR3 sequence is CSLRRGGYTF. DNA of the CDR3: TGCAGCCTGAGGCGTGGTGGCTACACCTTC.

This clonotype was found a few times. This rearrangement joins TRBV6-6 to TRBJ2-1; D uncertain. Trimming shortened V by 3 bases and J by 7 bases, and 7 bases separated the two germline ends. Germline loops: CDR1 MNHNY, CDR2 SVGAGI (reference sequence). This CDR3 comprises 12 residues. This chain's CDR3 is CASSYSWNEQFF. The DNA for the CDR3 is TGTGCCAGCAGTTATAGTTGGAATGAGCAGTTCTTC.